Listed below are T cell receptor beta chains from one sample, sequenced in a study of blood T cell repertoires in COVID-19. TCRdb's copy holds only in-frame clones and misses some; the assay was immunoSEQ multiplex PCR. The data hold approximately 190,000 clones, with about 88% observed a single time. The source material was peripheral blood. The receptors stem from a young man with active or convalescent COVID-19. Both conserved end residues are part of each CDR3. Each record gives: J gene, V gene, D gene, clone size, CDR3 DNA, CDR3 protein. D genes are given only for firm matches. Where a row states a size, it is once, few, many or the class of an expanded clone; other rows omit it.

>TRBJ2-1|TRBV2|TRBD2|many
TGTGCCAGCAGTAAGACTAGCGGGAACACCTACAATGAGCAGTTCTTC
CASSKTSGNTYNEQFF
>TRBJ1-1|TRBV30|-|-
TGTGCCTGGAGAGAGGGGGACACTGAAGCTTTCTTT
CAWREGDTEAFF
>TRBJ2-1|TRBV10-2|TRBD2|-
TGCGCCAGCAGTGAGCCCGGACTAGCGGGAGATGAGCAGTTCTTC
CASSEPGLAGDEQFF
>TRBJ2-7|TRBV6-1|TRBD2|-
TGTGCCAGCAGTGAAGTTGGGGGGACTAGGGACGACGAGCAGTACTTC
CASSEVGGTRDDEQYF
>TRBJ2-3|TRBV5-5|-|-
TGTGCCAGCAGCCGCCCCTTTGAGGCGGAGCCCACAGATACGCAGTATTTT
CASSRPFEAEPTDTQYF
>TRBJ1-4|TRBV6-5|TRBD1|-
TGTGCCAGCAGTTACGGACAGGGAGAAAAACTGTTTTTT
CASSYGQGEKLFF
>TRBJ2-1|TRBV18|TRBD2|-
TGTGCCAGCTCACCACGCGGGGGGGATTCCTACAATGAGCAGTTCTTC
CASSPRGGDSYNEQFF
>TRBJ1-3|TRBV5-6|-|-
TGTGCCAGCAGCTCACCAGCGATCTCTGGAAACACCATATATTTT
CASSSPAISGNTIYF
>TRBJ2-7|TRBV30|-|-
TGTGCCTGGAGCGAGACCTACGAGCAGTACTTC
CAWSETYEQYF
>TRBJ2-2|TRBV11-3|-|-
TGTGCCAGCAGCCCCCGACAGGATGGCGGGGAGCTGTTTTTT
CASSPRQDGGELFF
>TRBJ2-1|TRBV13|TRBD1|-
TGTGCCAGCAGCTACCGGACAGGGGCCTACAATGAGCAGTTCTTC
CASSYRTGAYNEQFF
>TRBJ2-3|TRBV30|-|-
TGTGCCTGGAGTAGTGGGGGGACGCAGTATTTT
CAWSSGGTQYF
>TRBJ1-2|TRBV25-1|-|few
TGTGCCAGCAGTTCGGACACAAACTATGGCTACACCTTC
CASSSDTNYGYTF
>TRBJ1-3|TRBV5-1|-|-
TGCGCCAGCAGCACAGTCTCTGGAAACACCATATATTTT
CASSTVSGNTIYF
>TRBJ2-7|TRBV7-8|TRBD1|-
TGTGCCAGCAGGCCAGGGGGCACCCTCCACGAGCAGTACTTC
CASRPGGTLHEQYF
>TRBJ2-2|TRBV24-1|-|-
TGTGCCACCAGTGATTCACCTGCCAAGCTAACCGCTCCCAAGAACACCGGGGAGCTGTTTTTT
CATSDSPAKLTAPKNTGELFF
>TRBJ2-2|TRBV5-1|-|few
TGCGCCAGCAGCCAAGACAGCCCAAACACCGGGGAGCTGTTTTTT
CASSQDSPNTGELFF
>TRBJ2-3|TRBV5-1|-|-
TGCGCCAGCAGAAGGGTTGGCGGGACGGCGACAGATACGCAGTATTTT
CASRRVGGTATDTQYF
>TRBJ1-3|TRBV10-3|-|once
TGTGCCATCAGCATTCCAGAGGCTGGAAACACCATATATTTT
CAISIPEAGNTIYF
>TRBJ2-3|TRBV29-1|TRBD2|-
TGCAGCGAACTAGCGGATAATACGCAGTATTTT
CSELADNTQYF
>TRBJ2-1|TRBV2|TRBD2|-
TGTGCCAGCAGTTCTAGCGGGAGGGCCTACAATGAGCAGTTCTTC
CASSSSGRAYNEQFF
>TRBJ1-1|TRBV11-1|-|-
TGTGCCAGCAGCTTAGCCGTCTTGAACACTGAAGCTTTCTTT
CASSLAVLNTEAFF
>TRBJ1-2|TRBV3-1/TRBV3-2|-|-
TGTGCCAGCAGCCAAGATACACAATCCTATGGCTACACCTTC
CASSQDTQSYGYTF
>TRBJ1-3|TRBV6-1|-|-
TGTGCCAGCAGTGAATCTTTGGCAGGGATCCGAAACACCATATATTTT
CASSESLAGIRNTIYF
>TRBJ1-2|TRBV28|-|-
TGTGCCAGCAGCTCGACAGTGGACGGGGGTGGCTACACCTTC
CASSSTVDGGGYTF
>TRBJ1-2|TRBV5-6|-|-
TGTGCCAGCAGCTTGGCTCTAGGGGAAAATGGCTACACCTTC
CASSLALGENGYTF
>TRBJ1-2|TRBV5-1|-|-
TGCGCCAGCAGCCCCGACAGCTATGGCTACACCTTC
CASSPDSYGYTF
>TRBJ1-4|TRBV19|-|-
TGTGCCAGTAGTACCCGTTTGGGAGCGGAAGAAAAACTGTTTTTT
CASSTRLGAEEKLFF
>TRBJ1-5|TRBV6-1|TRBD1|-
TGTGCCAGCAGTGCGTCGGACTCAGGGGGGAGAAGCAATCAGCCCCAGCATTTT
CASSASDSGGRSNQPQHF
>TRBJ2-3|TRBV6-4|TRBD1|-
TGTGCCAGCAGCCGGGACAGGGACCCATCCACAGATACGCAGTATTTT
CASSRDRDPSTDTQYF
>TRBJ1-1|TRBV24-1|-|once
TGTGCCACTAGAGACAGCATGAACACTGAAGCTTTCTTT
CATRDSMNTEAFF
>TRBJ1-5|TRBV29-1|TRBD1|-
TGCAGCGCTCAAGAAGGGACAGGAGGGGGTAACAATCAGCCCCAGCATTTT
CSAQEGTGGGNNQPQHF
>TRBJ1-2|TRBV10-3|TRBD1|few
TGTGCCATCACAGGGACAGGGGGATCCATCGATGGCTACACCTTC
CAITGTGGSIDGYTF
>TRBJ2-7|TRBV6-5|-|-
TGTGCCAGCAGTTACTCGCGGCTTCAGGGCTTAAGCGAGCAGTACTTC
CASSYSRLQGLSEQYF
>TRBJ2-3|TRBV5-4|-|-
TGTGCCAGCAGCGGCCCGGTTGCCCGAGGGACAGATACGCAGTATTTT
CASSGPVARGTDTQYF
>TRBJ1-2|TRBV18|-|-
TGTGCCAGCTCACCAAAAGAGGCGTATGGCTACACCTTC
CASSPKEAYGYTF
>TRBJ2-2|TRBV6-5|TRBD1|-
TGTGCCAGCAGCCCACAGGGGGGGAACACCGGGGAGCTGTTTTTT
CASSPQGGNTGELFF
>TRBJ1-4|TRBV10-3|-|-
TGTGCCATCAGTGCGGAGGGGAGGGGAGAAAAACTGTTTTTT
CAISAEGRGEKLFF
>TRBJ1-6|TRBV2|-|once
TGTGCCAGCAGTGTTCGGTCCCCCCCTCCCCTCCACTTT
CASSVRSPPPLHF
>TRBJ1-4|TRBV2|-|-
TGTGCCAGCCTAATTTCGGAGGGGAATGAAAAACTGTTTTTT
CASLISEGNEKLFF
>TRBJ1-2|TRBV27|TRBD1|-
TGTGCCAGCAGTTTATATTATGGGACAGGGGGCGAAGGAGGCTACACCTTC
CASSLYYGTGGEGGYTF
>TRBJ1-5|TRBV2|TRBD1|-
TGTGCCAGCAGGTGGGACAGCCCTCAGCCCCAGCATTTT
CASRWDSPQPQHF
>TRBJ2-7|TRBV4-3|-|-
TGCGCCAGCAGCCGAACGACTGCAGCGGGTTACTCCTACGAGCAGTACTTC
CASSRTTAAGYSYEQYF
>TRBJ1-2|TRBV5-4|TRBD1|-
TGTGCCAGCAGCTCCTCCGGGACAGGGATCGATGGCTACACCTTC
CASSSSGTGIDGYTF
>TRBJ1-2|TRBV19|TRBD1|-
TGTGCCAGTAGCAGGGACAGCCCACCTAACTATGGCTACACCTTC
CASSRDSPPNYGYTF
>TRBJ2-3|TRBV25-1|TRBD2|-
TGTGCCAGCAGTGGACTAGCGGGTCTCACAGATACGCAGTATTTT
CASSGLAGLTDTQYF
>TRBJ1-2|TRBV28|-|once
TGTGCCAGCAGTTTTTCTCCCAGTTCAGGGGCTGGCTATGGCTACACCTTC
CASSFSPSSGAGYGYTF
>TRBJ1-6|TRBV7-9|-|-
TGTGCCAGCAGCTCGGGGACTGATTCACCCCTCCACTTT
CASSSGTDSPLHF
>TRBJ1-4|TRBV4-1|TRBD1|-
TGCGCCAGCAGCCAATGGACAGGGGTTGAAAAACTGTTTTTT
CASSQWTGVEKLFF
>TRBJ2-7|TRBV12-3/TRBV12-4|-|few
TGTGCCAGCAGTTTAGGACTTACCTACGAGCAGTACTTC
CASSLGLTYEQYF
>TRBJ1-5|TRBV2|-|-
TGTGCCAGCAGTGAAGGGGAGAATCAGCCCCAGCATTTT
CASSEGENQPQHF
>TRBJ2-5|TRBV5-1|TRBD2|-
TGCGCCAGCAGCTTGGCTCTAGCGGGAGTCGATGGGGAGACCCAGTACTTC
CASSLALAGVDGETQYF
>TRBJ1-1|TRBV6-5|-|-
TGTGCCAGCGAGTTGCGGGGTGACACTGAAGCTTTCTTT
CASELRGDTEAFF
>TRBJ2-1|TRBV30|-|few
TGTGCCTGGAGACGGAGCAACAATGAGCAGTTCTTC
CAWRRSNNEQFF